Detailed here is one T cell receptor (beta chain). This sample was taken from a study of control samples from healthy donors and cancer patients. V lost 4 bases and J lost 7; bases outside the gene matches: 9. Germline V gene data show CDR1 as SGHKS and CDR2 as YYEKEE (reference sequence). The CDR3 spans 15 residues. Only in-frame clones appear in the TCRdb table, and some are missing; sequencing was by immunoSEQ multiplex PCR. The data contain approximately 170,000 clones, 85% to 90% of them singletons. The V and J genes are TRBV5-5 and TRBJ2-1, with 9 bases lining up with TRBD2. Sequencing was performed on blood. The TCR sequence derives from a woman aged 25 to 39 in good health. CDR3 in amino acids: CASSDQGGGANEQFF. The CDR3 DNA reads TGTGCCAGCAGCGATCAGGGCGGGGGGGCGAATGAGCAGTTCTTC. The complete variable domain, with remaining parts taken from reference TRBV5-5 and TRBJ2-1, reads DAGVTQSPTHLIKTRGQQVTLRCSPISGHKSVSWYQQVLGQGPQFIFQYYEKEERGRGNFPDRFSARQFPNYSSELNVNALLLGDSALYLCASSDQGGGANEQFFGPGTRLTVL.